The rows below give T cell receptor beta chains drawn from one sample of a study of T cells after yellow fever vaccination. TCRdb independently ran MiXCR on the 5' RACE reads; one entry per CDR3 protein. This table has 500,000 to 650,000 distinct CDR3 sequences, about a sixth appearing once. Sample: PBMCs, taken less than 6 days after the first yellow fever vaccination. The receptors were gathered from a man between 18 and 35 years old who received the YFV17D yellow fever vaccine. Each CDR3 is given with its conserved first and last residue. A D gene is named only where the DNA matches it firmly. Only part of the rows carry a size: once, few, many, or a class if the clone is expanded.

v_gene,j_gene,abundance,d_gene,len,CDR3nt,CDR3aa
TRBV4-3,TRBJ1-1,-,-,14,TGCGCCAGCAGCCAAGGAAGCAGGCAGACTGAAGCTTTCTTT,CASSQGSRQTEAFF
TRBV6-5,TRBJ2-1,-,TRBD1,16,TGTGCCAGCAGTTACTCCCCACTGACAGGGGACAATGAGCAGTTCTTC,CASSYSPLTGDNEQFF
TRBV20-1,TRBJ2-2,few,TRBD2,12,TGCAGTGCTAGAGGAGCGGGGTGGGAGCTGTTTTTT,CSARGAGWELFF
TRBV15,TRBJ2-2,-,-,14,TGTGCCACCAGCAGAGTGGGAAACACCGGGGAGCTGTTTTTT,CATSRVGNTGELFF
TRBV5-1,TRBJ2-3,few,-,18,TGCGCCAGCACCCAAGCTCGAGGTGGGCGGACCGATACAGATACGCAGTATTTT,CASTQARGGRTDTDTQYF
TRBV5-1,TRBJ2-5,few,-,13,TGCGCCAGCAGCGGGCGGAGGGGGGAGACCCAGTACTTC,CASSGRRGETQYF
TRBV29-1,TRBJ1-3,-,-,14,TGCAGCGTACTTATCAGCGGAGAGGGAAACACCATATATTTT,CSVLISGEGNTIYF
TRBV30,TRBJ1-2,few,-,13,TGTGCCTGGAGTACCCAAACTAACTATGGCTACACCTTC,CAWSTQTNYGYTF
TRBV12-3/TRBV12-4,TRBJ1-3,few,-,14,TGTGCCAGCGGTTACAGCCATCCTGGAAACACCATATATTTT,CASGYSHPGNTIYF
TRBV7-7,TRBJ2-1,many,-,14,TGTGCCACCCGTTCGGTGACCTCCTACAATGAGCAGTTCTTC,CATRSVTSYNEQFF
TRBV27,TRBJ2-2,-,-,13,TGTGCCAGCAGTTTAAAGGCGCCCGGGGAGCTGTTTTTT,CASSLKAPGELFF
TRBV6-2/TRBV6-3,TRBJ1-5,-,TRBD1,16,TGTGCCAGCAATATGGGCGGGACAGGGGAACTTCAGCCCCAGCATTTT,CASNMGGTGELQPQHF
TRBV6-1,TRBJ2-7,-,-,13,TGTGCCAGCATGGCGGGAAATTCCTACGAGCAGTACTTC,CASMAGNSYEQYF
TRBV7-9,TRBJ1-5,-,TRBD1,15,TGTGCCAGCAGCCAGATGACAGGGGTCAATCAGCCCCAGCATTTT,CASSQMTGVNQPQHF
TRBV7-9,TRBJ2-5,-,TRBD1,14,TGTGCCAGCAGTTCTGAACGGGACAGAGAGACCCAGTACTTC,CASSSERDRETQYF
TRBV5-1,TRBJ1-1,many,-,14,TGCGCCAGCAGCTTGGATTCGGGGAACACTGAAGCTTTCTTT,CASSLDSGNTEAFF
TRBV5-6,TRBJ2-1,-,TRBD2,16,TGTGCCAGCAGCTTTATGAGCGGGGGAGGGAGGAATGAGCAGTTCTTC,CASSFMSGGGRNEQFF
TRBV12-3/TRBV12-4,TRBJ1-5,few,-,14,TGTGCCAGCACTCGGACAGCTAGCAATCAGCCCCAGCATTTT,CASTRTASNQPQHF
TRBV20-1,TRBJ1-2,-,-,13,TGCAGTGCTAGAGATACAACAGCCTATGGCTACACCTTC,CSARDTTAYGYTF
TRBV6-2/TRBV6-3,TRBJ2-1,-,-,19,TGTGCCAGCAGTTACTCCCTCTTATTTGGGGCGAGGACGTTCGATGAGCAGTTCTTC,CASSYSLLFGARTFDEQFF
TRBV7-9,TRBJ2-3,-,-,16,TGTGCCAGCAGTCAAACGGGACATAGAAGCACAGATACGCAGTATTTT,CASSQTGHRSTDTQYF
TRBV20-1,TRBJ2-1,-,TRBD2,16,TGCAGTGCTAGGCGGCTAGCGGGGGAGGCGGGCAATGAGCAGTTCTTC,CSARRLAGEAGNEQFF
TRBV7-9,TRBJ2-1,few,TRBD1,14,TGTGCCAGCAGCTACGGGACAGACCACAATGAGCAGTTCTTC,CASSYGTDHNEQFF
TRBV29-1,TRBJ2-3,-,-,12,TGCAGCGCGGGTCGGTCCATGAATACGCAGTATTTT,CSAGRSMNTQYF
TRBV7-2,TRBJ2-1,few,-,13,TGTGCCAGCAGGAGGGATACCTACAATGAGCAGTTCTTC,CASRRDTYNEQFF
TRBV19,TRBJ2-5,-,TRBD2,18,TGTGCCAGTAGTATATCGGGACTAGCGGGGGGGCTGGAGTGGACCCAGTACTTC,CASSISGLAGGLEWTQYF
TRBV24-1,TRBJ2-5,few,-,12,TGTGCCACCAGTGACTGGGGGGAGACCCAGTACTTC,CATSDWGETQYF
TRBV7-9,TRBJ2-5,many,TRBD2,16,TGTGCCAGCAGCTCGGGACTAGCGGGGGCTGGGGAGACCCAGTACTTC,CASSSGLAGAGETQYF
TRBV27,TRBJ1-1,-,-,13,TGTGCCAGCACCTCGGACAAGAACACTGAAGCTTTCTTT,CASTSDKNTEAFF
TRBV7-6,TRBJ2-3,few,-,15,TGTGCCAGCAGCCTACCCGCAGGGGGCACAGATACGCAGTATTTT,CASSLPAGGTDTQYF
TRBV7-9,TRBJ2-7,few,-,16,TGTGCCAGCAGCTTAGCTTGGAGACCCGACGCCCACGAGCAGTACTTC,CASSLAWRPDAHEQYF
TRBV20-1,TRBJ2-7,-,TRBD1,12,TGCAGTGCGGGACAGGGCACCTACGAGCAGTACTTC,CSAGQGTYEQYF